This T cell receptor (beta chain) was retrieved from a study of cytomegalovirus exposure and HLA in healthy donors. The PCR ran on 60 Vbeta and 13 Jbeta primers. Profiling relied on immunoSEQ multiplex PCR, and the TCRdb table lists in-frame clones only, not all of them. The table has about 160,000 clones, 70% to 90% seen once. The CDR3 extends over 18 amino acids. The germline V and J ends were trimmed by 4 bases and 0 bases, with 18 bases remaining between them. Germline V CDR1 and CDR2: SGHDN, FVKESK. V and J are TRBV14 and TRBJ1-4; D is perhaps TRBD1 (5 bases). This receptor was identified in a man aged 18 to 29 in good health and CMV-seropositive. Specimen: PBMCs. The CDR3 nucleotides are TGTGCCAGCAGCCCGCGGACACCCGGAGTTGCAACTAATGAAAAACTGTTTTTT. Amino acid sequence: CASSPRTPGVATNEKLFF.